A single sample gave rise to the 18 T cell receptor beta chains below, sequenced in a study of chemoradiotherapy in HPV16-positive cancers. Produced via immunoSEQ multiplex PCR; TCRdb's table is partial and in-frame only. The table has fewer than 25,000 clones, around 73% seen once; the top ten hold roughly 2.5%. The biological material was taken from a patient who underwent chemoradiotherapy. These receptors were collected from a human donor with HPV-associated anogenital cancer.

This chain joins TRBV6-1 and TRBJ1-5; D unclear. Germline CDR1 and CDR2: MNHNS and SASEGT. V was clipped by 8 bases and J by 6 bases, with 14 bases between them. The CDR3 consists of 13 residues. CDR3 nucleotides: TGTGCCAGCGAGAGAAACCTCGGTCAGCCCCAGCATTTT. Amino acids: CASERNLGQPQHF.

This clone was observed a few times. The chain uses TRBV7-8 and TRBJ1-1; no reliable D call. Trimming took 2 bases from V and 0 from J, leaving 13 bases between them. This CDR3 is built from 16 residues. CDR1 is SGHVS, CDR2 FQNEAQ, per germline. CDR3 in DNA: TGTGCCAGCAGCTTAAGCCAGACCAGGTTGAACACTGAAGCTTTCTTT. It encodes CASSLSQTRLNTEAFF.

This sequence joins TRBV6-1 and TRBJ2-7, with D maybe TRBD1 (6 bases). V was clipped by 3 bases and J by 3 bases, with 15 bases between them. The CDR3 covers 15 residues. Germline V CDR1 and CDR2: MNHNS, SASEGT. The CDR3 region is CASSDKPRGGYEQYF. As DNA, the CDR3 is TGTGCCAGCAGTGATAAGCCCCGAGGGGGCTACGAGCAGTACTTC.

This clone showed up just a few times. The CDR3 here is CASSLGISVNEQFF. The CDR3 bases are TGTGCCAGCAGCTTAGGGATTTCCGTCAATGAGCAGTTCTTC. The chain links TRBV7-8 to TRBJ2-1, with no clear D. Germline V gene sequence: CDR1 SGHVS, CDR2 FQNEAQ. This CDR3 spans 14 amino acids. V lost 1 base to trimming and J lost 6 bases, with 10 bases between them.

This rearrangement joins TRBV11-2 to TRBJ2-1; 9 bases fit TRBD2. The trim removed 5 bases at V and 10 bases at J, leaving 15 bases unmatched. The CDR3 extends over 16 amino acids. CDR1 is SGHAT, CDR2 FQNNGV, per germline. The CDR3, as DNA: TGTGCCAGCAGCCTCCAGCGGGGGGCTACAACCGGAGAGCAGTTCTTC. The encoded protein is CASSLQRGATTGEQFF.

This chain uses TRBV5-4 with TRBJ1-6, with D tentatively TRBD1 (5 bases). The CDR3 covers 15 residues. Germline lookup yields CDR1 SGHNT and CDR2 YYREEE (reference sequence). Trimming pared 4 bases from V and 6 bases from J, leaving 14 bases between. CDR3 DNA: TGTGCCAGCAGCCCGGGAAGGGGACCTAATTCACCCCTCCACTTT. Residues: CASSPGRGPNSPLHF. Combining the CDR3 with reference TRBV5-4 and TRBJ1-6 gives the whole variable domain ETGVTQSPTHLIKTRGQQVTLRCSSQSGHNTVSWYQQALGQGPQFIFQYYREEENGRGNFPPRFSGLQFPNYSSELNVNALELDDSALYLCASSPGRGPNSPLHFGNGTRLTVT.

The chain joins TRBV19 to TRBJ2-1, with a weak D call TRBD1 (6 bases). The CDR3 runs to 13 residues. Germline V lookup: CDR1 LNHDA, CDR2 SQIVND (reference sequence). Trimming took 0 bases from V and 10 from J, leaving 10 bases between them. CDR3 DNA sequence: TGTGCCAGTAGTATAGACAAAGGACAGGAGCAGTTCTTC. It translates to CASSIDKGQEQFF.

The chain joins TRBV6-5 to TRBJ2-7; 8 bases are a match to TRBD1. CDR1 is MNHEY, CDR2 SVGAGI, per germline. The CDR3 is made up of 14 amino acids. J gave up 7 bases and V 5 bases, and 10 bases lay outside the gene matches. CDR3 nucleotides: TGTGCCAGCAGTAGAGCCTGGACAGGGCAAGAGCAGTACTTC. Amino acid sequence: CASSRAWTGQEQYF.

This clone has just a few counts. This sequence joins TRBV29-1 and TRBJ1-2; D might be TRBD1 (6 bases). The CDR3 has 12 amino acids. In germline, CDR1 is SQVTM, CDR2 ANQGSEA. V was trimmed by 7 bases and J by 4 bases, leaving 13 bases between them. The DNA of the CDR3 is TGCAGCGCGAGTTCCAGGGGCTATGGCTACACCTTC. It specifies CSASSRGYGYTF.

The chain joins TRBV19 to TRBJ1-2; 9 bases match TRBD1. V lost 4 bases and J lost 5; bases outside the gene matches: 5. In germline, CDR1 is LNHDA, CDR2 SQIVND (reference sequence). The CDR3 extends over 14 amino acids. The CDR3 loop reads CASSRDRDVYGYTF. CDR3 in DNA: TGTGCCAGTAGTAGGGACAGGGATGTTTATGGCTACACCTTC.

V is TRBV6-6 and J is TRBJ2-1; D might be TRBD1 (5 bases). Trimming took 4 bases from V and 8 from J, leaving 9 bases between them. The germline V gene has CDR1 MNHNY and CDR2 SVGAGI (reference sequence). The CDR3 is made up of 12 amino acids. The CDR3 nucleotides read TGTGCCAGCAGTTCTCTAGGGGATGAGCAGTTCTTC. Its translation is CASSSLGDEQFF.

The chain carries TRBV7-2 and TRBJ2-5; 11 bases agree with TRBD2. The junction had 4 bases not matched to a gene; V was cut back by 5 bases and J by 5 bases. Germline values: CDR1 SGHTA, CDR2 FQGNSA. CDR3 length: 14 residues. The CDR3 coding sequence is TGTGCCAGCAGCCCCACTAGCGGGGGCGAGACCCAGTACTTC. This gives the protein CASSPTSGGETQYF.

The genes are TRBV5-1 and TRBJ2-3; 12 bases fit TRBD2. Germline loops: CDR1 SGHRS, CDR2 YFSETQ. The V segment lost 3 bases and the J segment 2 bases; nucleotides outside the gene matches: 7. The CDR3 is 17 amino acids. The CDR3 DNA reads TGCGCCAGCAGCTGGCCACTAGCGGGAGGTAACACAGATACGCAGTATTTT. It codes for CASSWPLAGGNTDTQYF.

Comment on this clone: The junction departs from germline at one end; a sequencing error may be responsible. The chain combines TRBV5-8 with TRBJ1-1; 10 bases agree with TRBD1. The CDR3 contains 12 residues. Germline lookup yields CDR1 SGHTS and CDR2 YDEGEE. As DNA, the CDR3 is TGTGCCAGCAGCCGACCACCGGGACAGGGGTTATTT. This sequence encodes CASSRPPGQGLF.

This chain links TRBV19 with TRBJ1-1; D call uncertain. The CDR3 contains 11 residues. Germline V gene sequence: CDR1 LNHDA, CDR2 SQIVND (reference sequence). V shed 4 bases and J shed 7 bases, with 7 bases lying between them. CDR3 coding DNA: TGTGCCAGTAGTAGGGGAGGTGAAGCTTTCTTT. Amino acid sequence: CASSRGGEAFF.

The chain employs TRBV25-1 and TRBJ1-5; D is unclear. V was shortened by 4 bases and J by 0 bases, with 7 bases between the two germline ends. The V gene's germline CDR1 is MGHDK and CDR2 SYGVNS. The CDR3 has 14 amino acids. CDR3 residues: CASSATYSNQPQHF. Here the CDR3 DNA reads TGTGCCAGCAGTGCGACCTATAGCAATCAGCCCCAGCATTTT. The whole variable domain, remainder taken from reference TRBV25-1 and TRBJ1-5, is EADIYQTPRYLVIGTGKKITLECSQTMGHDKMYWYQQDPGMELHLIHYSYGVNSTEKGDLSSESTVSRIRTEHFPLTLESARPSHTSQYLCASSATYSNQPQHFGDGTRLSIL.

The gene calls are TRBV13 and TRBJ2-1; possibly TRBD2 for D (5 bases). Germline CDR1 PRHDT, CDR2 FYEKMQ (reference sequence). Trimming left V 5 bases short and J 8 bases short, with 19 bases between. This CDR3 region has 15 residues. As DNA, the CDR3 is TGTGCCAGCAGCCCCCGTGGGCTAGCTGTCGATGAGCAGTTCTTC. It is translated as CASSPRGLAVDEQFF.

The V call is TRBV6-1, the J call TRBJ2-7, with 8 bases identical to TRBD2. The V segment lost 0 bases and the J segment 6 bases; nucleotides outside the gene matches: 10. The CDR3 loop spans 16 amino acids. Germline-derived CDR1 and CDR2 are MNHNS and SASEGT. CDR3 in amino acids: CASSEAMGSGGAEQYF. The CDR3 DNA reads TGTGCCAGCAGTGAAGCGATGGGCTCGGGAGGGGCCGAGCAGTACTTC.